This T cell receptor (beta chain) was observed in a study of T-cell memory formation after mild COVID-19 (dated by TCRdb to about 2021). For context, the study as a whole: TCR sequence clusters from the two donors were largely donor specific. Two young, previously healthy adult volunteers made up the cohort, one male and one female. T-cell clones expanding and contracting after mild COVID-19 in a couple of donors were tracked by longitudinal TCRalpha and TCRbeta repertoire sequencing.

With regard to this clonotype: What antigen it recognizes has not been identified. No base quality information exists; no much larger clone differs at one position.

On the study overall, not on this receptor specifically: The detection of some responding clones in pre-infection memory suggests that pre-existing cross-reactive memory T cells joined the SARS-CoV-2 response. Balanced CD4/CD8 phenotypes were observed for clones contracting from day 15 to 85, whereas a bias towards CD4+ was observed for a second wave of clones expanding from day 15 to 37. Only a couple of mild cases were covered by the study, and larger cohorts that include severe cases with pre-infection samples were considered necessary. Whether the second-wave clones peaking on day 37 were SARS-CoV-2 specific was not confirmed. Contracting CD4+ clones turned up mainly in the CM and EM memory subsets, whereas EMRA was where CD8+ clones were enriched.

This sample was sequenced with an Illumina NovaSeq 6000. TCRalpha and TCRbeta cDNA libraries were built by 5'RACE with constant-segment primers, adding sample barcodes and unique molecular identifiers. RNA was extracted from every sample with Trizol reagent. The libraries were amplified in two PCR steps, and the second step added a second sample barcode and Illumina TruSeq adapters. Sequencing of libraries was performed on an Illumina NovaSeq with 2 x 150 bp paired-end reads. The authors' pipeline ran thus. Reads were demultiplexed and collapsed into UMI-guided consensus sequences with migec v1.2.7. Using mixcr v2.1.11, UMI consensuses were aligned to TRA and TRB V and J templates and then assembled into clonotypes. Expanded or contracted clonotypes were those called significant by both edgeR and NoisET, with noise models trained on biological replicates. For edgeR calls, the thresholds were a false discovery rate-adjusted p below 0.01 and a log2 fold-change of 1. PCA with hierarchical clustering of max-normalized trajectories of the 1000 most abundant clonotypes was used as exploratory dynamics analysis. Separately sequenced CD4+ and CD8+ repertoires were used to assign the CD4 or CD8 phenotype of responding clones. Starting from the raw public reads, TCRdb applied fastp trimming at Q25, assembled clones with MiXCR and retained in-frame beta chains. Every distinct CDR3 protein forms one entry, paired with its most common genes and DNA. TCRdb, not the original authors, processed these V and J calls. Here the sample has roughly 120,000 distinct CDR3 sequences; about 20% occur a single time. The top ten clones comprise approximately 40% of the sample.

The germline V gene provides CDR1 SGDLS and CDR2 YYNGEE. The germline V end is reduced by 4 bases and the J end by 8 bases; junction bases left unmatched: 7. The CDR3, from cysteine to phenylalanine, totals 14 residues. CDR3 DNA only is kept here, 42 bases in frame from base 1. Ficoll-Paque density gradient centrifugation was used to isolate PBMCs. Sequencing was carried out using PBMCs or a T cell subset sorted from them (not recorded which). This sequence originates from a man younger than 30 who had mild COVID-19 (a few samples of this study predate the infection). The sample titles of this study are shuffled in the database, so cell type and time point are left out; the donor was told from shared clones. This receptor chain uses TRBV9 and TRBJ1-5, and 9 junction bases match TRBD1. DNA sequence: TGTGCCAGCAGCCCAACAGGGGGCCGCAAGCCCCAGCATTTT. Its translation reads: CASSPTGGRKPQHF.